These 20 T cell receptor beta chains share one sample of origin, sequenced in a study of T cells in Graves' hyperthyroidism and ophthalmopathy. Amplified regions were TCR beta CDR3 sequences from RNA transcripts. First-round RT-PCR with HTBI primers amplified the TCR CDR3 region. TCRdb used MiXCR to reprocess the multiplex PCR reads, holding one entry per CDR3 protein. The sample yields approximately 370,000 distinct CDR3 sequences, about 18% seen once. Sequencing was carried out using blood. Every receptor here comes from a woman in her 30s with Graves' hyperthyroidism that later progressed to Graves' ophthalmopathy.

This clonotype came up many times. V is TRBV11-2 and J is TRBJ2-3, with D unclear. Germline CDR1 and CDR2: SGHAT and FQNNGV. The CDR3 covers 13 residues. V was cut by 3 bases and J by 4 bases, with 8 bases left in between. The DNA of the CDR3 is TGTGCCAGCAGCTTCGAGCCCGCAGATACGCAGTATTTT. The encoded protein is CASSFEPADTQYF.

This clonotype has a handful of counts. The rearrangement uses TRBV27 and TRBJ2-1; TRBD1 agrees at 7 bases. CDR3 size: 14 residues. Trimming at V came to 5 bases and at J to 0 bases, leaving 1 base not matched to a gene. The germline V gene encodes CDR1 MNHEY and CDR2 SMNVEV (reference sequence). The CDR3 sequence is CASSRTGSYNEQFF. The CDR3 region has the DNA TGTGCCAGCAGTCGGACAGGCTCCTACAATGAGCAGTTCTTC.

This clonotype was counted at least ten times. The chain has TRBV12-3 or TRBV12-4 and TRBJ1-5; D may be TRBD1 (6 bases). This CDR3 spans 19 amino acids. V was shortened by 8 bases and J by 4 bases, with 30 bases between the two germline ends. The chain's CDR3 is CASGLVGRSRTARNQPQHF. CDR3 nucleotides: TGTGCCAGCGGCTTAGTTGGTCGATCTCGGACAGCCCGGAATCAGCCCCAGCATTTT.

This chain links TRBV29-1 with TRBJ2-5, with 7 bases identical to TRBD1. The trim removed 2 bases at V and 2 bases at J, leaving 8 bases unmatched. Germline CDR1 is SQVTM and CDR2 is ANQGSEA. This CDR3 has 15 residues. The CDR3 loop reads CSVERHDREQETQYF. In nucleotides, the CDR3 is TGCAGCGTTGAACGACACGACAGGGAACAAGAGACCCAGTACTTC.

This clonotype has a count of ten or more. The genes are TRBV2 and TRBJ2-7; 8 bases are a match to TRBD1. Germline assignment: CDR1 SNHLY and CDR2 FYNNEI. This CDR3 comprises 14 residues. After removal of 3 bases from V and 4 bases from J, the junction contained 5 bases not matched to a gene. The CDR3 coding sequence is TGTGCCAGCAGTGACCCTAGGGACAGGTACGAGCAGTACTTC. This codes for CASSDPRDRYEQYF.

Notes on this clonotype: This may be a read error, as it is one base from a much larger clone. The chain's CDR3 is CASSRGLVGYTDTQYF. CDR3 DNA: TGTGCCAGCAGCCGCGGACTAGTGGGGTACACAGATACGCAGTATTTT. The V gene is TRBV11-2, the J gene TRBJ2-3, with 7 nucleotides matching TRBD2. The germline gives CDR1 SGHAT, CDR2 FQNNGV. V lost 5 bases and J lost 2; bases outside the gene matches: 10. This CDR3 is 16 amino acids long.

This clonotype was observed at least ten times. The rearrangement links TRBV20-1 to TRBJ1-1; D is ambiguous. The CDR3 has 18 amino acids. V was clipped by 3 bases and J by 0 bases, with 23 bases between them. CDR1 and CDR2 (germline): DFQATT, SNEGSKA (reference sequence). CDR3 DNA sequence: TGCAGTGCTAGCCGCCTGGAGGCGGGATACCTTATGAACACTGAAGCTTTCTTT. It codes for CSASRLEAGYLMNTEAFF.

This clonotype has at least ten counts. The V gene is TRBV9, the J gene TRBJ2-3; 9 nucleotides align to TRBD2. V lost 4 bases to trimming and J lost 0 bases; unmatched junction nucleotides: 6. In germline, CDR1 is SGDLS, CDR2 YYNGEE. The CDR3 length is 16 residues. CDR3: CASSTPTSGSTDTQYF. CDR3 coding DNA: TGTGCCAGCAGCACCCCTACTAGCGGGAGCACAGATACGCAGTATTTT.

This clonotype turned up a few times. The gene calls are TRBV27 and TRBJ2-7; 12 bases are shared with TRBD1. The V segment lost 2 bases and the J segment 3 bases; nucleotides outside the gene matches: 5. The length of the CDR3 is 16 residues. Germline V CDR1 and CDR2: MNHEY, SMNVEV (reference sequence). CDR3 loop: CASSLMGDRGLYEQYF. CDR3 nucleotides: TGTGCCAGCAGTTTAATGGGGGACAGGGGGCTCTACGAGCAGTACTTC.

This clonotype was recorded at least ten times. The chain couples TRBV19 to TRBJ1-2; TRBD1 aligns across 8 bases. The V gene end was trimmed by 8 bases and the J gene end by 0 bases; junction bases not matched to a gene: 11. CDR3 size: 16 residues. CDR1 is LNHDA and CDR2 is SQIVND in the germline V gene (reference sequence). The chain's CDR3 is CASGGAGGLANYGYTF. The CDR3 bases are TGTGCCAGTGGGGGAGCAGGGGGCCTGGCTAACTATGGCTACACCTTC.

The V and J genes are TRBV29-1 and TRBJ2-5; 9 nucleotides line up with TRBD1. The CDR3 covers 15 residues. The V segment lost 6 bases and the J segment 1 base; nucleotides outside the gene matches: 9. Germline V CDR1 and CDR2: SQVTM, ANQGSEA. CDR3 in DNA: TGCAGCGTCGACGGGGACAGGGTGGGCCAAGAGACCCAGTACTTC. As protein: CSVDGDRVGQETQYF.

This clonotype was observed at least ten times. J is TRBJ1-5 and V is TRBV24-1; no firm D call. V lost 4 bases, J lost 5 bases, and 8 bases lay in between. Germline CDR1 reads KGHDR; CDR2 reads SFDVKD. CDR3 length equals 13 residues. In nucleotides, the CDR3 is TGTGCCACCAGTGAGAATACGCATCAGCCCCAGCATTTT. Encoded protein: CATSENTHQPQHF.

This clonotype was recorded many times. The chain uses TRBV19 and TRBJ1-2, with D hard to call. CDR3 size: 14 residues. V lost 5 bases to trimming and J lost 0 bases, with 10 bases between them. Per the germline V gene, CDR1 is LNHDA and CDR2 is SQIVND (reference sequence). CDR3 sequence (DNA): TGTGCCAGTAGTCACGCAGGATCTAACTATGGCTACACCTTC. Translating gives CASSHAGSNYGYTF.

This clonotype was observed many times. V is TRBV20-1 and J is TRBJ2-5, with TRBD1 as a possible D gene (5 bases). The CDR3 runs to 15 residues. CDR1 and CDR2 from the germline V gene are DFQATT and SNEGSKA (reference sequence). Trimming removed 3 bases at V and 4 bases at J, with 18 bases between. The CDR3 sequence is CSASLLRDARETQYF. The CDR3 DNA follows: TGCAGTGCTAGTCTTCTCAGGGATGCTAGAGAGACCCAGTACTTC.

This clonotype occurred many times. The chain couples TRBV11-2 to TRBJ2-1; maybe TRBD2 (5 bases). V was shortened by 5 bases and J by 1 base, with 12 bases between the two germline ends. The germline V gene has CDR1 SGHAT and CDR2 FQNNGV. The CDR3 extends over 15 amino acids. The chain's CDR3 is CASSPLAESYNEQFF. In DNA form, the CDR3 reads TGTGCCAGCAGCCCCCTAGCTGAATCCTACAATGAGCAGTTCTTC.

This clonotype was seen repeatedly, ten times or more. The chain carries TRBV7-9 and TRBJ2-5; D unresolved. CDR1 SEHNR and CDR2 FQNEAQ come from the germline V gene (reference sequence). The CDR3 totals 14 residues. The V gene lost 0 bases and the J gene lost 0 bases, with 5 bases spanning the gap. The CDR3 DNA follows: TGTGCCAGCAGCTTAGCGCCCAACCAAGAGACCCAGTACTTC. Amino acids: CASSLAPNQETQYF.

The rearrangement joins TRBV24-1 to TRBJ1-2; tentatively, D is TRBD1 (5 bases). V was trimmed by 4 bases and J by 3 bases, leaving 8 bases between them. The CDR3 contains 13 residues. Germline V gives CDR1 KGHDR, CDR2 SFDVKD. The CDR3 here is CATSEEGYYGYTF. The CDR3 nucleotides read TGTGCCACCAGTGAAGAGGGGTACTATGGCTACACCTTC.

In this sample, this clonotype turned up many times. This rearrangement joins TRBV28 to TRBJ1-1; tentative D call: TRBD1 (5 bases). Germline lookup yields CDR1 MDHEN and CDR2 SYDVKM. The ends were cut back, 6 bases at V and 0 bases at J, with 11 bases in the middle. The CDR3 is made up of 14 amino acids. The DNA of the CDR3 is TGTGCCAGCAGGAACAGGAGGATGAACACTGAAGCTTTCTTT. This encodes CASRNRRMNTEAFF. Complete variable domain (other parts from reference TRBV28 and TRBJ1-1): DVKVTQSSRYLVKRTGEKVFLECVQDMDHENMFWYRQDPGLGLRLIYFSYDVKMKEKGDIPEGYSVSREKKERFSLILESASTNQTSMYLCASRNRRMNTEAFFGQGTRLTVV.

The V call is TRBV20-1, the J call TRBJ2-7; D perhaps matches TRBD2 (6 bases). V dropped 5 bases and J dropped 3 bases, with 14 bases sitting between them. The CDR3 contains 13 residues. Germline V gives CDR1 DFQATT, CDR2 SNEGSKA (reference sequence). The CDR3 loop is CSALSGHYYEQYF. The DNA for the CDR3 is TGCAGTGCTCTTAGCGGACACTACTACGAGCAGTACTTC.

V gene TRBV28 combines with J gene TRBJ2-1; D possibly corresponds to TRBD1 (6 bases). Germline V CDR1 and CDR2: MDHEN, SYDVKM. CDR3 length equals 13 residues. The V and J ends lost 5 bases and 15 bases respectively, with 20 bases between them. The CDR3 protein is CASSPRTAFPGFF. As DNA, the CDR3 is TGTGCCAGCAGTCCCCGGACAGCCTTCCCGGGGTTCTTC. The variable domain in full, completed from reference TRBV28 and TRBJ2-1, reads DVKVTQSSRYLVKRTGEKVFLECVQDMDHENMFWYRQDPGLGLRLIYFSYDVKMKEKGDIPEGYSVSREKKERFSLILESASTNQTSMYLCASSPRTAFPGFFGPGTRLTVL.